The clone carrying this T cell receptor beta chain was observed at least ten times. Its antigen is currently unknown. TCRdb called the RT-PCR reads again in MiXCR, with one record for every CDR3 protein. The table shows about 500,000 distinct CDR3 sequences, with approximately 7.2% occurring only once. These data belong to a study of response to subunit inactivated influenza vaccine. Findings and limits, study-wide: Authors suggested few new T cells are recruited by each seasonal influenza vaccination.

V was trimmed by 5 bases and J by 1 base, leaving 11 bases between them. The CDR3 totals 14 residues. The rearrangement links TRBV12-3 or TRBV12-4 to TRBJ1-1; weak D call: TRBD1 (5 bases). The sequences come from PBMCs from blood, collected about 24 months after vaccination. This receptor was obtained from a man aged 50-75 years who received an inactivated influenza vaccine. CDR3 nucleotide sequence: TGTGCCAGCAGTCTCGGACACCAGAACACTGAAGCTTTCTTT. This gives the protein CASSLGHQNTEAFF.